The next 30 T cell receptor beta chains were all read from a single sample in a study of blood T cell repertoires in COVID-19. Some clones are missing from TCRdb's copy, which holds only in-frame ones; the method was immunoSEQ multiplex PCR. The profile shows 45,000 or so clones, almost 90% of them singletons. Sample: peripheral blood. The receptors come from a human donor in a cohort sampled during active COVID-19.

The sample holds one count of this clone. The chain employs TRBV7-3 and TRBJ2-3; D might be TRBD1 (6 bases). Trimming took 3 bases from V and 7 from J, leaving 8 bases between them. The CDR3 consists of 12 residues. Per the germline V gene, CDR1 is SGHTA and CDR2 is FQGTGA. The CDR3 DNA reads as TGTGCCAGCAGCTTGGACAGAAATACGCAGTATTTT. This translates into CASSLDRNTQYF.

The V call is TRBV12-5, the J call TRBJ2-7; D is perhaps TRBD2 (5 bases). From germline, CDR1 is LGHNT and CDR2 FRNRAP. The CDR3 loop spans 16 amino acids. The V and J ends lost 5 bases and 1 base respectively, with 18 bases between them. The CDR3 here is CASGPLAEAPSYEQYF. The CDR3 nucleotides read TGTGCTAGTGGTCCCCTGGCGGAGGCGCCGTCCTACGAGCAGTACTTC.

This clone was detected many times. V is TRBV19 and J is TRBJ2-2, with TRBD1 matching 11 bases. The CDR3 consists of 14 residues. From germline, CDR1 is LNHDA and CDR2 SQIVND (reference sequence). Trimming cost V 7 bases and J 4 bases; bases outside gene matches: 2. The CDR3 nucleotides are TGTGCCAGTACCGGGACAGGGGGCACCGGGGAGCTGTTTTTT. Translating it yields CASTGTGGTGELFF.

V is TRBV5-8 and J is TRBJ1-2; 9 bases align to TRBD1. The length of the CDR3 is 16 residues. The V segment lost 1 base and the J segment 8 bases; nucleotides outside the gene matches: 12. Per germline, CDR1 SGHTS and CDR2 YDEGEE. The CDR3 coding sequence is TGTGCCAGCAGCTTGCCCCGGGACAGGGTGCGTGGGGGCTACACCTTC. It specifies CASSLPRDRVRGGYTF.

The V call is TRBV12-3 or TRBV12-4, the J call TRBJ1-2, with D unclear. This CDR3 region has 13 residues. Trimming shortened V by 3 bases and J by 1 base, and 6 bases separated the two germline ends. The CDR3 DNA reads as TGTGCCAGCAGTTTTTTCGGTAACTATGGCTACACCTTC. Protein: CASSFFGNYGYTF.

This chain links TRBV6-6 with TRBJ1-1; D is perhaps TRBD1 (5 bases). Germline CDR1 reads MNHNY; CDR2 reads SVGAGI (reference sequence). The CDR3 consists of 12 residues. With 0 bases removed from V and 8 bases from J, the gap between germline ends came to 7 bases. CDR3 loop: CASSYSRQEAFF. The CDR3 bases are TGTGCCAGCAGTTACTCTAGACAGGAAGCTTTCTTT.

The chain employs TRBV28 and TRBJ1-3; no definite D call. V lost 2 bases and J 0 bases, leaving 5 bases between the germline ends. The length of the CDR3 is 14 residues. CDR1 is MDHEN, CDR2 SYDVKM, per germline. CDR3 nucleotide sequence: TGTGCCAGCAGTTTAATCCTCTCTGGAAACACCATATATTTT. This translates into CASSLILSGNTIYF.

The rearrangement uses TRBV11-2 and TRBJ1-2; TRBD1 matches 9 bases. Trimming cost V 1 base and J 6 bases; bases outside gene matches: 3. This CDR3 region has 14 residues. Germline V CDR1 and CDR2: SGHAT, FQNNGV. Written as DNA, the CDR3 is TGTGCCAGCAGCTTAGGATGGACAGGGGATGGCTACACCTTC. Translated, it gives CASSLGWTGDGYTF. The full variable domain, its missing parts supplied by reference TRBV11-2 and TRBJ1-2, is EAGVAQSPRYKIIEKRQSVAFWCNPISGHATLYWYQQILGQGPKLLIQFQNNGVVDDSQLPKDRFSAERLKGVDSTLKIQPAKLEDSAVYLCASSLGWTGDGYTFGSGTRLTVV.

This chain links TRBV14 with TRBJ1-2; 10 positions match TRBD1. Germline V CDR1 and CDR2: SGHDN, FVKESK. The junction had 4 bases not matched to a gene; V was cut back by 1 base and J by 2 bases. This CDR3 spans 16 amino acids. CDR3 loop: CASSQGGTGVNYGYTF. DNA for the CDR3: TGTGCCAGCAGCCAAGGAGGGACAGGGGTCAACTATGGCTACACCTTC.

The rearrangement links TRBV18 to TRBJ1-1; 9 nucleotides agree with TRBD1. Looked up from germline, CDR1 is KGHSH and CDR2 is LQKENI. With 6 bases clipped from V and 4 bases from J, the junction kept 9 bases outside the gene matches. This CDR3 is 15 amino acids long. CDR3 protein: CASSSQGAKGTEAFF. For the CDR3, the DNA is TGTGCCAGCTCCTCACAGGGGGCGAAAGGCACTGAAGCTTTCTTT.

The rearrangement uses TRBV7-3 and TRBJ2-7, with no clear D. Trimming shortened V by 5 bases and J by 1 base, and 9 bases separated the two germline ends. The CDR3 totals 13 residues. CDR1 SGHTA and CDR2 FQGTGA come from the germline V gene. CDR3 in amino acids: CASSLGLSYEQYF. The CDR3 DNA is TGTGCCAGCAGCCTGGGCCTTTCCTACGAGCAGTACTTC.

The CDR3 region has the DNA TGTGCCAGCACTCTCCGTCGGGTCTCCTATAATTCACCCCTCCACTTT. It specifies CASTLRRVSYNSPLHF. The chain recombines TRBV13 with TRBJ1-6; the D is unclear. The CDR3 length is 16 residues. Germline loops: CDR1 PRHDT, CDR2 FYEKMQ (reference sequence). Between the trimmed V and J ends, which lost 7 bases and 0 bases, there was a span of 13 bases.

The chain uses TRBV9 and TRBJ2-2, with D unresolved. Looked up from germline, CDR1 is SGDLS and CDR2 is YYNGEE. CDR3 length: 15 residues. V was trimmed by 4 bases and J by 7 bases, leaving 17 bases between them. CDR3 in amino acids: CASSSTPAAHGELFF. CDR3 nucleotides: TGTGCCAGCAGCTCCACCCCGGCGGCTCACGGGGAGCTGTTTTTT.

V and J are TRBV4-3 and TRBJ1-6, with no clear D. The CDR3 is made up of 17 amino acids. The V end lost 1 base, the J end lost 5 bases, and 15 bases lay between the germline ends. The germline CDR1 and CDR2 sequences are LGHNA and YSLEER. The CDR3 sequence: CASSQVLAGIDNSPLHF. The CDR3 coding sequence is TGCGCCAGCAGCCAAGTTTTGGCGGGAATTGATAATTCACCCCTCCACTTT.

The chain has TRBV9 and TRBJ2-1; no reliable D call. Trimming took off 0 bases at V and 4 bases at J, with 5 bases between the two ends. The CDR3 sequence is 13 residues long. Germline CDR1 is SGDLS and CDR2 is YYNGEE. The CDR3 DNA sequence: TGTGCCAGCAGCGTAGGGCATTACAATGAGCAGTTCTTC. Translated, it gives CASSVGHYNEQFF.

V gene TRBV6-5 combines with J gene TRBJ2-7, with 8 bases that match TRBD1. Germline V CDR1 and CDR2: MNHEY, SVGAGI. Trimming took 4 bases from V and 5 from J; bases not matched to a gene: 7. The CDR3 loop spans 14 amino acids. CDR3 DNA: TGTGCCAGCAGTTTACGGACAGGGTTTAACGAGCAGTACTTC. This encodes CASSLRTGFNEQYF.

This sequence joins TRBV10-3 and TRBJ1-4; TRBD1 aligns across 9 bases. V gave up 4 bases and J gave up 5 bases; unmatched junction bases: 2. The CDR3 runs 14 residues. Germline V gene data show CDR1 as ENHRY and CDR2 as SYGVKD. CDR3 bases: TGTGCCATCAGTGCGGGGACAGGGAATGAAAAACTGTTTTTT. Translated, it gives CAISAGTGNEKLFF.

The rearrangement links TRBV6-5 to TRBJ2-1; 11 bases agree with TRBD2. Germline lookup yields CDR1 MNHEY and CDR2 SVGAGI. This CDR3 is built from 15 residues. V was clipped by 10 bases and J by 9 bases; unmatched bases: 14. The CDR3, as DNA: TGTGCCACCTCGACTAGCGGGACTCCACGGGTTGAGCAGTTCTTC. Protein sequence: CATSTSGTPRVEQFF.

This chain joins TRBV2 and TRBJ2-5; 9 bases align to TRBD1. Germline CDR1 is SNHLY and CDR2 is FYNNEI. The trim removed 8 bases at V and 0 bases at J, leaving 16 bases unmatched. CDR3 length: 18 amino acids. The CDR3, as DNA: TGTGCCAGCTCGACGAGGGGTAGGACAGGGGCTAACCAAGAGACCCAGTACTTC. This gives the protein CASSTRGRTGANQETQYF.

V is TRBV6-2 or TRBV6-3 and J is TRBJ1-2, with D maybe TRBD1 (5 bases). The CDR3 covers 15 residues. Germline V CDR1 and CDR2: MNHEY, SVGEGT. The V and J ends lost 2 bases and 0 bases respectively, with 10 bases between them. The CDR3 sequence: CASSYMTDPNYGYTF. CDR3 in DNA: TGTGCCAGCAGTTACATGACAGATCCTAACTATGGCTACACCTTC.

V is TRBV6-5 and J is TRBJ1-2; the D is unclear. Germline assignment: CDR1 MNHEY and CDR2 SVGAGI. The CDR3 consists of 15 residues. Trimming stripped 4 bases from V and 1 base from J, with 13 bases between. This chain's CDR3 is CASSSYRESNYGYTF. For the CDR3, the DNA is TGTGCCAGCAGTTCATACCGCGAAAGTAACTATGGCTACACCTTC.

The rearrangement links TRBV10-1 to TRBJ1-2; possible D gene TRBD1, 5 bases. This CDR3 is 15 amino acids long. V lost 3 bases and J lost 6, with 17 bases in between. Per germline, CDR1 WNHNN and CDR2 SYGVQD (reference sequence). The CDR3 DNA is TGCGCCAGCAGTGATTCGGGGGGTTCAGCTGATGGCTACACCTTC. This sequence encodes CASSDSGGSADGYTF.

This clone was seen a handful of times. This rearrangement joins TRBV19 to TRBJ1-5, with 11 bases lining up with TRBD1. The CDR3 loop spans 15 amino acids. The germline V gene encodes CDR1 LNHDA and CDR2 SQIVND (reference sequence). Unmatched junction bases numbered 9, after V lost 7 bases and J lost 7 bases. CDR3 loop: CASIQDRGQEQPQHF. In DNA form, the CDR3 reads TGTGCCAGTATCCAGGACAGGGGGCAGGAACAGCCCCAGCATTTT.

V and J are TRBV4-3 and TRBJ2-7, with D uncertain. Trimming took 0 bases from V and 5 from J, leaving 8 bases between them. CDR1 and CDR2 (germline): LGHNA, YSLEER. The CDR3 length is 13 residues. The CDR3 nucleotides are TGCGCCAGCAGCCAAGATCGTGGCCACGAGCAGTACTTC. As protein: CASSQDRGHEQYF.

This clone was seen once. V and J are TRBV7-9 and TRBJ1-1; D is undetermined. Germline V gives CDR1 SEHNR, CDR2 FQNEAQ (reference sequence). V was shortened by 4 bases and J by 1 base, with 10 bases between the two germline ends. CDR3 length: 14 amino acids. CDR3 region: CASSWIGSNTEAFF. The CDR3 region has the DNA TGTGCCAGCAGCTGGATCGGGTCGAACACTGAAGCTTTCTTT. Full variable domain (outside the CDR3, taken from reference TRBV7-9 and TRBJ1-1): DTGVSQNPRHKITKRGQNVTFRCDPISEHNRLYWYRQTLGQGPEFLTYFQNEAQLEKSRLLSDRFSAERPKGSFSTLEIQRTEQGDSAMYLCASSWIGSNTEAFFGQGTRLTVV.

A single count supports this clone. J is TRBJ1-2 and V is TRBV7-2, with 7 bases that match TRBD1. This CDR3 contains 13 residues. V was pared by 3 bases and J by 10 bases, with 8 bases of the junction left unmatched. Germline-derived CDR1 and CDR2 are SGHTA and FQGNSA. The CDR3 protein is CASSLGQSLHYTF. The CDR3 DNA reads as TGTGCCAGCAGCTTGGGACAGTCCCTTCACTACACCTTC.

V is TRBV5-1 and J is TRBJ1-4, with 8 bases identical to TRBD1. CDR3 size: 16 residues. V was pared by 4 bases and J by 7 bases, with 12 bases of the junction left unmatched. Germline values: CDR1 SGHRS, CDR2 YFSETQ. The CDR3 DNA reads TGCGCCAGCAGCCTGGGACAGGATTTTAGGGGTGAAAAACTGTTTTTT. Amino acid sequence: CASSLGQDFRGEKLFF.

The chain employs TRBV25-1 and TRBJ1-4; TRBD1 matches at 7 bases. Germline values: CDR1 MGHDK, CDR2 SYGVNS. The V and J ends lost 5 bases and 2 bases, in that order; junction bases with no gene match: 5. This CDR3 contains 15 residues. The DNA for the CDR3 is TGTGCCAGCAGTAGCCCACAGGGGACTAATGAAAAACTGTTTTTT. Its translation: CASSSPQGTNEKLFF.

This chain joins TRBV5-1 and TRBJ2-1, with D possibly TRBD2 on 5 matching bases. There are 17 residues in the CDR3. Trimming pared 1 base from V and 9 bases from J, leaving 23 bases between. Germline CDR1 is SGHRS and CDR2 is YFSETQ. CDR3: CASSLTPLGRRAGEQFF. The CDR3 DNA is TGCGCCAGCAGCTTGACCCCTTTGGGAAGAAGGGCGGGTGAGCAGTTCTTC.

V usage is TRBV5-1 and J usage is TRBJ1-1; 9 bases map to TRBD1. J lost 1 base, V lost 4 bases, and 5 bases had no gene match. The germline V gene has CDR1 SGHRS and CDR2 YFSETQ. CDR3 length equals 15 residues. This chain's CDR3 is CASSTWTGENTEAFF. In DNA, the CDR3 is TGCGCCAGCAGCACCTGGACAGGGGAGAACACTGAAGCTTTCTTT.